The following is a T cell receptor (beta chain) sequence with its context. Its target antigen remains unknown. Base qualities are not provided; no much larger clone lies one nucleotide away. The data are from a study of T cell responses to AZD1222 COVID-19 vaccine (dated by TCRdb to the early 2020s). In terms of the full investigation: Because spike-specific TCR depth and breadth did not differ between the two schedules, AZD1222 recipients who got a second dose at roughly 4 weeks were pooled with those who got a second dose at roughly 12 weeks. A total of over 230 trial participants underwent TCR sequencing, of whom about 200 had received two doses of AZD1222 and about 25 had received two doses of the MenACWY control vaccine. Trial participants were enrolled by age into 18-55, 56-69 and 70-plus year subgroups, with around 150, 28 and 57 TCR-sequenced participants respectively. What the research found in general, with its limitations: Participants were mostly white British, with more females than males. The authors suggested clonal diversity may have been underestimated. Spike-specific TCR breadth and depth rose significantly after two AZD1222 doses compared with day 0 and with MenACWY recipients. The 56-69-year group was small, and its depth increase did not reach significance, likely because of low power. Epitopes outside the regions mutated in the B.1.351 and B.1.1.7 variants were reportedly recognized by nearly half of the unique spike-specific TCRs. Because no samples from the day 14 peak response were available, repertoires could be characterized only after the peak T cell response. Conclusions about previously exposed vaccinees are limited, since just five or six AZD1222 recipients were seropositive for SARS-CoV-2 at baseline. Vaccine-associated CD4 TCRs spanned the whole spike protein, with dominant responses in regions 160-218 and 743-854.

According to the germline V gene (reference sequence), CDR1 reads LNHNV and CDR2 reads YYDKDF. From its cysteine to its phenylalanine, the CDR3 spans 16 amino acids. Only the CDR3 region is kept as DNA, spanning 48 bases read in frame from base 1. At the junction V is shortened by 3 bases and J by 4 bases; bases outside the gene matches: 6. The time point label, as the study defines it: baseline before first vaccination. Samples from vaccinated people were obtained from the UK trials COV001 and COV002, which included a single-blind randomized controlled phase 2/3 trial of AZD1222 (ChAdOx1 nCoV-19) in healthy adults. Trial participant PBMC samples were collected at day 0 and day 28 after the second dose for TCRbeta chain sequencing. The CDR3 regions of human TCRbeta chains were analyzed by immunosequencing. As for the original processing: TCRs in the repertoires were matched against a reference library of SARS-CoV-2-specific TCRs that had been generated with the MIRA antigen-specificity platform. Breadth was defined as the fraction of unique TCRs that were SARS-CoV-2-associated, and depth was defined as the fraction of total T cells that were SARS-CoV-2-associated. Using the MIRA data, every spike-specific TCR was mapped to the spike region that the TCR reacted to and assigned to either a CD4 or a CD8 class. Log10-transformed breadth and depth values were compared by one-way ANOVA with Sidak's multiple comparisons tests. The table was pulled from immuneACCESS by TCRdb, which kept in-frame rearrangements only. Such tables lose some clones; where checked, under half of the loss comes from unresolved V genes, and the rest has no known cause. V and J calls and clone size are as listed in that table; D and trimming were resolved from the DNA. Within this sample are around 160,000 clones, with 91% of them counted one time only. About 1.5% of the sample is held by the ten biggest clonotypes.

The receptor chain draws on TRBV15 and TRBJ2-2; 9 central bases correspond to TRBD1. This sequence was found in an adult in good health. Source: peripheral blood, taken on day 0 of AZD1222 vaccination. The DNA reads as follows: TGTGCCACCAGCAGGGTTGACAGGGGGGGCACCGGGGAGCTGTTTTTT. This encodes CATSRVDRGGTGELFF.